Here is one TCR beta chain with its context. TCRdb itself ran the 5' RACE reads through MiXCR, one entry per CDR3 protein. The data contain about 810,000 distinct CDR3 sequences, over 9% of them seen just once; the ten biggest clones take up roughly 1.5%. This sample is part of a study of identical twins. J lost 7 bases, V lost 5 bases, and 13 bases had no gene match. This CDR3 is built from 17 residues. From germline, CDR1 is ENHRY and CDR2 SYGVKD. The same sample was also studied in work on yellow fever vaccine responses in identical twins.

The sample was PBMCs. The source of this sequence is a woman aged 18-29 years in good health. The chain is built from TRBV10-3 and TRBJ2-1; 11 nucleotides line up with TRBD2. The CDR3 nucleotides read TGTGCCATCAGTTCTAGCGGGGGGCAAAATGTTTATAATGAGCAGTTCTTC. It yields the protein CAISSSGGQNVYNEQFF.